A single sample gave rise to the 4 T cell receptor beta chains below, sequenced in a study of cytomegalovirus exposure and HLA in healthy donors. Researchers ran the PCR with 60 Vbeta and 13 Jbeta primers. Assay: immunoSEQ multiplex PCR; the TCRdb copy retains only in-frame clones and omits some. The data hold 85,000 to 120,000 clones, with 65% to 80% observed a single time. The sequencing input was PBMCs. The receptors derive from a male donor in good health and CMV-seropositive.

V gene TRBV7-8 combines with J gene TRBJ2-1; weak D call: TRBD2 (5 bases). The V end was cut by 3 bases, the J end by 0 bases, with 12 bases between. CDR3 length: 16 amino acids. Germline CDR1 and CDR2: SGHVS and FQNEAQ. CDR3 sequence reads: CASSLITRSSYNEQFF. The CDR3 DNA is TGTGCCAGCAGCTTGATTACTAGGAGCTCCTACAATGAGCAGTTCTTC.

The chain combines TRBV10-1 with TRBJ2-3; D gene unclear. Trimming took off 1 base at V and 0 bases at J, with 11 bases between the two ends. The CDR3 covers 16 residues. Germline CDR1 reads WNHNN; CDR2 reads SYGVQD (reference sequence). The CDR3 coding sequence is TGCGCCAGCAGTGAGTGGTTCCGGGTTAGCACAGATACGCAGTATTTT. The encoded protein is CASSEWFRVSTDTQYF.

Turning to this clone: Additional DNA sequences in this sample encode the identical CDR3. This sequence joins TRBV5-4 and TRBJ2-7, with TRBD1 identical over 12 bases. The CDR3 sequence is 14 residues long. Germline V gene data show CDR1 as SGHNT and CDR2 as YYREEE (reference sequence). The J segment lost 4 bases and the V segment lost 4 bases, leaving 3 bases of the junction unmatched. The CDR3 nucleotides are TGTGCCAGCAGCGCGGGACAGGGGGCTTACGAGCAGTACTTC. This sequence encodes CASSAGQGAYEQYF.

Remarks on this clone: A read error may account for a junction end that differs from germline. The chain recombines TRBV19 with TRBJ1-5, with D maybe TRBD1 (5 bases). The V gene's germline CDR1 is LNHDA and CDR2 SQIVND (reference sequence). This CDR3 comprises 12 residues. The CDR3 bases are TGTGCCAGTAGTCATGCCCGACAGCCCCAGAATTTT. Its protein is CASSHARQPQNF.